This paragraph reports one T cell receptor (beta chain). The source of the sample is a study of T cells in Graves' hyperthyroidism and ophthalmopathy. Amplification targeted TCR beta CDR3 regions from RNA transcripts. The TCR CDR3 was amplified in a first-round RT-PCR using the HTBI primer set. TCRdb called the multiplex PCR reads again in MiXCR, with one record for every CDR3 protein. The sample contains around 240,000 distinct CDR3 sequences, more than 14% of which appear only once. V lost 7 bases to trimming and J lost 7 bases; unmatched junction nucleotides: 8. The CDR3 is 14 residues long. Germline CDR1 reads MNHNS; CDR2 reads SASEGT.

This TCR came from a woman in her 40s with Graves' hyperthyroidism that later progressed to Graves' ophthalmopathy. Sequenced: blood. This chain joins TRBV6-1 and TRBJ2-1; 9 bases agree with TRBD1. In nucleotides, the CDR3 is TGTGCCAGCATTGCCGGGACAGGGAATAATGAGCAGTTCTTC. It is translated as CASIAGTGNNEQFF.